Listed here are 18 T cell receptor beta chains from one sample, sequenced in a study of cytomegalovirus exposure and HLA in healthy donors. Amplification used 60 Vbeta primers and 13 Jbeta primers. Here immunoSEQ multiplex PCR was the method, and the copy in TCRdb shows in-frame clones only, minus some. The table shows fewer than 250,000 clones, with 70% to 90% occurring only once. Sequences were obtained from PBMCs. These receptors originate from a human donor in good health.

This clone appeared a single time. The gene calls are TRBV29-1 and TRBJ2-1; 8 nucleotides line up with TRBD2. The J segment lost 4 bases and the V segment lost 7 bases, leaving 9 bases of the junction unmatched. This CDR3 region has 14 residues. The germline V gene encodes CDR1 SQVTM and CDR2 ANQGSEA. CDR3 loop: CSGLSGRAYNEQFF. In nucleotides, the CDR3 is TGCAGCGGATTAAGCGGGAGAGCATACAATGAGCAGTTCTTC.

The chain is built from TRBV10-3 and TRBJ1-5, with a tentative D call TRBD1 (5 bases). The CDR3 is 16 amino acids. Germline V gives CDR1 ENHRY, CDR2 SYGVKD. V gave up 8 bases and J gave up 3 bases, with 20 bases separating them. The chain's CDR3 is CAIGEGAGRDNQPQHF. The CDR3 DNA reads as TGTGCCATCGGGGAAGGGGCAGGGAGGGACAATCAGCCCCAGCATTTT.

This clone was observed a single time. The rearrangement links TRBV19 to TRBJ1-2; D may be TRBD1 (5 bases). Germline V gene lookup returns CDR1 LNHDA and CDR2 SQIVND (reference sequence). Trimming removed 5 bases at V and 0 bases at J, with 10 bases between. The CDR3 is 14 amino acids. CDR3 DNA: TGTGCCAGTAGTGTGACAGATACTAACTATGGCTACACCTTC. Amino acid sequence: CASSVTDTNYGYTF.

Regarding this clone: This CDR3 is also generated by other DNA sequences in the sample. The chain employs TRBV5-1 and TRBJ2-5, with TRBD2 matching 12 bases. Looked up from germline, CDR1 is SGHRS and CDR2 is YFSETQ. The CDR3 is made up of 15 amino acids. Losses at the gene ends were 4 bases for V and 1 base for J; bases not matched to a gene: 2. The CDR3 DNA is TGCGCCAGCAGCCCGGGACTAGCGGGCCAAGAGACCCAGTACTTC. The encoded protein is CASSPGLAGQETQYF. Variable domain in full (rest from reference TRBV5-1 and TRBJ2-5): KAGVTQTPRYLIKTRGQQVTLSCSPISGHRSVSWYQQTPGQGLQFLFEYFSETQRNKGNFPGRFSGRQFSNSRSEMNVSTLELGDSALYLCASSPGLAGQETQYFGPGTRLLVL.

A remark on this clone: The same CDR3 arises from other DNA sequences in this sample as well. The chain uses TRBV7-9 and TRBJ2-7; tentatively, D is TRBD1 (5 bases). The CDR3 spans 14 residues. Trimming took 5 bases from V and 0 from J, leaving 11 bases between them. The germline CDR1 and CDR2 sequences are SEHNR and FQNEAQ (reference sequence). The DNA for the CDR3 is TGTGCCAGCAGCGCACGAGACAGCTCCTACGAGCAGTACTTC. It codes for CASSARDSSYEQYF.

V is TRBV10-3 and J is TRBJ2-5; D is uncertain. Judging by the DNA end, TRBJ2-7 fits better; the J call may be wrong. CDR1 is ENHRY and CDR2 is SYGVKD in the germline V gene. The CDR3 contains 13 residues. The CDR3 spells CAIGSRVPYEQYF. For the CDR3, the DNA is TGTGCCATCGGCTCCCGGGTCCCCTACGAGCAGTACTTC.

The chain employs TRBV28 and TRBJ1-5; D remains ambiguous. CDR3 size: 16 residues. Germline CDR1 is MDHEN and CDR2 is SYDVKM. V was shortened by 8 bases and J by 0 bases, with 17 bases between the two germline ends. In nucleotides, the CDR3 is TGTGCCAGCCGAACTAGGGCCGTTCTTAGCAATCAGCCCCAGCATTTT. It yields the protein CASRTRAVLSNQPQHF. Complete variable domain (other parts from reference TRBV28 and TRBJ1-5): DVKVTQSSRYLVKRTGEKVFLECVQDMDHENMFWYRQDPGLGLRLIYFSYDVKMKEKGDIPEGYSVSREKKERFSLILESASTNQTSMYLCASRTRAVLSNQPQHFGDGTRLSIL.

The rearrangement joins TRBV5-4 to TRBJ2-3; 14 nucleotides match TRBD2. Germline CDR1 and CDR2: SGHNT and YYREEE (reference sequence). The V segment lost 4 bases and the J segment 9 bases; nucleotides outside the gene matches: 10. CDR3 length: 16 amino acids. The CDR3, as DNA: TGTGCCAGCAGCCCGGGACTAGCGGGAGTCATCGGGACGCAGTATTTT. It yields the protein CASSPGLAGVIGTQYF.

The chain uses TRBV28 and TRBJ2-3, with D possibly being TRBD1 (7 bases). V was trimmed by 7 bases and J by 4 bases, leaving 21 bases between them. Germline CDR1 MDHEN, CDR2 SYDVKM. This CDR3 comprises 16 residues. This chain's CDR3 is CASMVGGQPGADTQYF. DNA of the CDR3: TGTGCCAGCATGGTCGGGGGACAGCCTGGGGCAGATACGCAGTATTTT.

The chain joins TRBV6-1 to TRBJ2-1; 13 bases match TRBD2. Germline V gene lookup returns CDR1 MNHNS and CDR2 SASEGT. There are 21 residues in the CDR3. The V gene end was trimmed by 2 bases and the J gene end by 2 bases; junction bases not matched to a gene: 15. CDR3 sequence (DNA): TGTGCCAGCAGTGAACTGATTCCGGGACTAGCGGGGCCAGTAACCTACAATGAGCAGTTCTTC. Encoded protein: CASSELIPGLAGPVTYNEQFF.

V usage is TRBV6-6 and J usage is TRBJ2-7; 7 positions match TRBD1. Trimming cost V 6 bases and J 0 bases; bases outside gene matches: 8. The CDR3 consists of 15 residues. Germline V gene lookup returns CDR1 MNHNY and CDR2 SVGAGI (reference sequence). CDR3 residues: CASRWTRDSSYEQYF. In nucleotides, the CDR3 is TGTGCCAGCAGGTGGACCCGGGACAGCTCCTACGAGCAGTACTTC.

The rearrangement joins TRBV5-1 to TRBJ2-1; tentatively, D is TRBD2 (5 bases). The CDR3 spans 15 residues. The V gene's germline CDR1 is SGHRS and CDR2 YFSETQ. The V end was cut by 0 bases, the J end by 0 bases, with 7 bases between. CDR3 sequence (DNA): TGCGCCAGCAGCTTGGCAGCGGTCTCCTACAATGAGCAGTTCTTC. Its translation is CASSLAAVSYNEQFF.

The rearrangement joins TRBV18 to TRBJ2-1; D is uncertain. The CDR3 is made up of 13 amino acids. From germline, CDR1 is KGHSH and CDR2 LQKENI. V was trimmed by 3 bases and J by 3 bases, leaving 6 bases between them. CDR3 nucleotides: TGTGCCAGCTCACCTCCGAGCTACAATGAGCAGTTCTTC. It encodes CASSPPSYNEQFF.

The chain is built from TRBV4-1 and TRBJ2-7; the D gene is possibly TRBD2 (6 bases). V was trimmed by 1 base and J by 0 bases, leaving 19 bases between them. This CDR3 has 18 residues. Per germline, CDR1 MGHRA and CDR2 YSYEKL. The CDR3 is CASSQGPSASANSYEQYF. In nucleotides, the CDR3 is TGCGCCAGCAGCCAAGGCCCTTCCGCTAGCGCCAACTCCTACGAGCAGTACTTC.

The count of this clone is one. The CDR3 region has the DNA TGTGCCAGCAGCCCGACTCCCCGGGACTACTCCTACAATGAGCAGTTCTTC. Residues: CASSPTPRDYSYNEQFF. The chain employs TRBV7-2 and TRBJ2-1; 7 nucleotides align to TRBD2. Germline CDR1 SGHTA, CDR2 FQGNSA. V dropped 5 bases and J dropped 0; count of bases not matched to a gene: 10. The CDR3 is made up of 17 amino acids. The full variable domain, completed using reference TRBV7-2 and TRBJ2-1, is GAGVSQSPSNKVTEKGKDVELRCDPISGHTALYWYRQSLGQGLEFLIYFQGNSAPDKSGLPSDRFSAERTGGSVSTLTIQRTQQEDSAVYLCASSPTPRDYSYNEQFFGPGTRLTVL.

The V and J genes are TRBV9 and TRBJ2-1, with no clear D. The CDR3 loop spans 14 amino acids. Trimming shortened V by 1 base and J by 6 bases, and 11 bases separated the two germline ends. Germline V gene data show CDR1 as SGDLS and CDR2 as YYNGEE. This chain's CDR3 is CASSVLTLPNEQFF. The CDR3 DNA follows: TGTGCCAGCAGCGTATTGACTTTACCCAATGAGCAGTTCTTC.

The chain joins TRBV6-6 to TRBJ1-5, with TRBD1 matching over 8 bases. CDR3 length: 16 residues. Germline-derived CDR1 and CDR2 are MNHNY and SVGAGI (reference sequence). The V segment lost 4 bases and the J segment 6 bases; nucleotides outside the gene matches: 11. The CDR3 sequence: CASSSNAGGGGQPQHF. CDR3 coding DNA: TGTGCCAGCAGTTCGAATGCAGGGGGCGGGGGTCAGCCCCAGCATTTT.

The chain employs TRBV5-8 and TRBJ2-5; 12 bases are shared with TRBD1. Trimming removed 3 bases from V and 5 bases from J; junction bases left unmatched: 5. This CDR3 contains 15 residues. CDR1 SGHTS and CDR2 YDEGEE come from the germline V gene. The CDR3 reads CASSSGQGASETQYF. CDR3 nucleotide sequence: TGTGCCAGCAGCTCGGGACAGGGGGCGTCGGAGACCCAGTACTTC. Full variable domain (missing parts from reference TRBV5-8 and TRBJ2-5): EAGVTQSPTHLIKTRGQQATLRCSPISGHTSVYWYQQALGLGLQFLLWYDEGEERNRGNFPPRFSGRQFPNYSSELNVNALELEDSALYLCASSSGQGASETQYFGPGTRLLVL.